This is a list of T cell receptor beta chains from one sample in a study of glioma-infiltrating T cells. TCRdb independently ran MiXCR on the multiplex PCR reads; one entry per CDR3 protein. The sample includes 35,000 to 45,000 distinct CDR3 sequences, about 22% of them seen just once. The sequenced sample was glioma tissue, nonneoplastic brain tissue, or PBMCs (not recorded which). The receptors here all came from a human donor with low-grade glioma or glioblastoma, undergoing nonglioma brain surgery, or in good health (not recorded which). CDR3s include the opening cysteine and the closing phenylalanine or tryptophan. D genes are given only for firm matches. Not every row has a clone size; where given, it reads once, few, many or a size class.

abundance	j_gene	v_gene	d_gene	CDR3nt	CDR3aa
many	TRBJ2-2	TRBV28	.	TGTGCCACTAACAGGAACACCGGGGAGCTGTTTTTT	CATNRNTGELFF
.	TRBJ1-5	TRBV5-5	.	TGTGCCAGCAGCGGGTTCGATAGCAATCAGCCCCAGCATTTT	CASSGFDSNQPQHF
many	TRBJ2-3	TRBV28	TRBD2	TGTGCCAGTTCTAGCGGGAGTCCCACAGATACGCAGTATTTT	CASSSGSPTDTQYF
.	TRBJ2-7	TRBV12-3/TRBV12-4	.	TGTGCCAGCAGTTTAGTAGGGGGTTACGAGCAGTACTTC	CASSLVGGYEQYF
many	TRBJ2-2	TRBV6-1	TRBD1	TGTGCCAGCAGTAGGACAGGGTCCGGGGAGCTGTTTTTT	CASSRTGSGELFF
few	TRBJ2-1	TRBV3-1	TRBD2	TGTGCCAGCAGCCAATCAGGGACTACTTTGACCAACAATGAGCAGTTCTTC	CASSQSGTTLTNNEQFF
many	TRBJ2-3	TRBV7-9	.	TGTGCCAGCAGCGCCCCGGCGGGGGCTAGCACAGATACGCAGTATTTT	CASSAPAGASTDTQYF
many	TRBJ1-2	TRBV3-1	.	TGTGCCAGCAGCCAAGATGCAACGGCCAACTATGGCTACACCTTC	CASSQDATANYGYTF
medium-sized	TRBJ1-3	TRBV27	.	TGTGCCAGCAGCGTGTCCCCCGTCCCTGGAAACACCATATATTTT	CASSVSPVPGNTIYF
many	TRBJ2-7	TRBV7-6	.	TGTGCCAGCAGCTTAGGGGGAGCGGAGCAGTACTTC	CASSLGGAEQYF
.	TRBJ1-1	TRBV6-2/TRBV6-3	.	TGTGCCAGCAGGAGGGGTCTGAACACTGAAGCTTTCTTT	CASRRGLNTEAFF
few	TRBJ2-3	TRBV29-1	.	TGCAGCGTTGTTCGGGCTAGCACAGATACGCAGTATTTT	CSVVRASTDTQYF
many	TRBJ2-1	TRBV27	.	TGTGCCAGCAGTTTGATCTCGGAGGCCTACAATGGGCAGTTCTTC	CASSLISEAYNGQFF
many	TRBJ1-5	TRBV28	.	TGTGCCAGCACTGATAGCAATCAGCCCCAGCATTTT	CASTDSNQPQHF
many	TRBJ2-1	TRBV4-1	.	TGCGCCAGCAGCTCCTACGCTAGCTCTGAGCAGTTCTTC	CASSSYASSEQFF
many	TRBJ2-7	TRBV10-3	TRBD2	TGTGCCATCAGTGAGTCCATGGGGGGGTACGAGCAGTACTTC	CAISESMGGYEQYF
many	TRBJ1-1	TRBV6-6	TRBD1	TGTGCCAGCAGTTACACCCCTGACAGGGTGGGCACTGAAGCTTTCTTT	CASSYTPDRVGTEAFF
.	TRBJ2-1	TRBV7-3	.	TGTGCCAGCAGCTTTGGGGGAAACAATGAGCAGTTCTTC	CASSFGGNNEQFF
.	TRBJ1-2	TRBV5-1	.	TGCGCCAGCAGCTTGACAGGCGAAATCTATGGCTACACCTTC	CASSLTGEIYGYTF
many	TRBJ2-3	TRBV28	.	TGTGCCAGCAGTCCCATAGGTCCAGGGGAGAGCACAGATACGCAGTATTTT	CASSPIGPGESTDTQYF
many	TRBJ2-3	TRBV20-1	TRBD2	TGCAGTGCCACAAACCCTAGCGGGGGCACAGATACGCAGTATTTT	CSATNPSGGTDTQYF
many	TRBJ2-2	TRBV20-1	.	TGCAGTGCCATTCCAGGGAGGAACACCGGGGAGCTGTTTTTT	CSAIPGRNTGELFF
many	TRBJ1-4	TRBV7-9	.	TGTGCCAGCAGCTATGCAGCCCTGGGGGAGGAAAAACTGTTTTTT	CASSYAALGEEKLFF
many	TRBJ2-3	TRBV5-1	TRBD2	TGCGCCAGCAGCTTGGACCAGCGGGGGTACACAGATACGCAGTATTTT	CASSLDQRGYTDTQYF
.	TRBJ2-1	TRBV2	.	TGTGCCAGCAGTGGGCCCCGTCGCGATGAGCAGTTCTTC	CASSGPRRDEQFF
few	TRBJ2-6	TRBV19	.	TGTGCCAGTATCCCTAATGACGGTCGCTCTGGGGCCAACGTCCTGACTTTC	CASIPNDGRSGANVLTF
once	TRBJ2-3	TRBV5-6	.	TGTGCCAGCAGCTCACTCTACCGTGGTACAGATACGCAGTATTTT	CASSSLYRGTDTQYF
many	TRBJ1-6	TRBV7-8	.	TGTGCCAGCATGCTGGGAGGGGGCTATAATTCACCCCTCCACTTT	CASMLGGGYNSPLHF
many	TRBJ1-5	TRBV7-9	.	TGTGCCAGCAGCTTAGAGTCTGGTACCCAGCATTTT	CASSLESGTQHF
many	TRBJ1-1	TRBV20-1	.	TGCAGTGCTAGTCGGGTTGGGCAGACGAACACTGAAGCTTTCTTT	CSASRVGQTNTEAFF
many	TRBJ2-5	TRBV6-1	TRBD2	TGTGCCAGCAGAAAGGCGGGGGGGCGAGAGACCCAGTACTTC	CASRKAGGRETQYF
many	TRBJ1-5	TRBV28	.	TGTGCCAGCAGTCCACAGGGTTTGGGCAATCAGCCCCAGCATTTT	CASSPQGLGNQPQHF
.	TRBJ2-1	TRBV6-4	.	TGTGCCAGCAGTAGTTCTAGCGCGAATGAGCAGTTCTTC	CASSSSSANEQFF
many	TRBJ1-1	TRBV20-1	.	TGCAGTGCTGCGGACAGACCTAACACTGAAGCTTTCTTT	CSAADRPNTEAFF
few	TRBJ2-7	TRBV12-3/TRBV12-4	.	TGTGCCAGCAGCGGACGGGCCTACGAGCAGTACTTC	CASSGRAYEQYF
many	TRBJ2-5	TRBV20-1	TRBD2	TGCAGTGCTTCCCGGGGGGGGGTAGAGACCCAGTACTTC	CSASRGGVETQYF
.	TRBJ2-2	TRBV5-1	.	TGCGCCAGCAGCTTGGCCACGGGCGGCACCGGGGAGCTGTTTTTT	CASSLATGGTGELFF
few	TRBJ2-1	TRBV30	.	TGTGCCTGGAGCACAGGGAATGAGCAGTTCTTC	CAWSTGNEQFF
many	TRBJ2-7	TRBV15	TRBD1	TGTGCCACCAGCAGAACCGGTGGGACAGGGCGAAACGAGCAGTACTTC	CATSRTGGTGRNEQYF
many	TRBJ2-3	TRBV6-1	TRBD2	TGTGCCAGCAGAATTACTAGCGGGCGCACAGATACGCAGTATTTT	CASRITSGRTDTQYF
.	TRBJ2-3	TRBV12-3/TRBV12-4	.	TGTGCCAGCAGTTTGGCGGGGGCAAGCACAGATACGCAGTATTTT	CASSLAGASTDTQYF
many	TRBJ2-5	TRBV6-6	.	TGTGCCAGCAGTTACTCGATGCTAGCCGCGCCGGAGACCCAGTACTTC	CASSYSMLAAPETQYF
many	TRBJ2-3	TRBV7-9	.	TGTGCCAGCAGCTATCAGCTCGCTAGCACAGATACGCAGTATTTT	CASSYQLASTDTQYF
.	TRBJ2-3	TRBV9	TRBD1	TGTGCCAGCAGCGGGCAGGGGGCTGGTACAGATACGCAGTATTTT	CASSGQGAGTDTQYF
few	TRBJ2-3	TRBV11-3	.	TGTGCCAGCACCCCCCGGGGGACAGATACGCAGTATTTT	CASTPRGTDTQYF
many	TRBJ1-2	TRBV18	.	TGTGCCAGCTCACCACCGTCAGCTACCCATGGCTACACCTTC	CASSPPSATHGYTF
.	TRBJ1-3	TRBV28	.	TGTGCCACCAAGTTTGAAGGGGTTTACACCATATATTTT	CATKFEGVYTIYF
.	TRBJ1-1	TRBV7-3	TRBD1	TGTGCCAGCAGCTCCGGGACAGGGGGCGATGGGCCAAACACTGAAGCTTTCTTT	CASSSGTGGDGPNTEAFF
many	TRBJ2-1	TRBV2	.	TGTGCCAGCACGTTGGGCACCACCCAGTTCTTC	CASTLGTTQFF
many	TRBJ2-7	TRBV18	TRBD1	TGTGCCAGCTCACGGACAGGGTTCGAGCAGTACTTC	CASSRTGFEQYF
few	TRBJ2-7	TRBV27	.	TGTGCCAGCAGTTCCGGGACATTCTACGAGCAGTACTTC	CASSSGTFYEQYF
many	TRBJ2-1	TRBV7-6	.	TGTGCCAGCAGCTTAGCCACTGGGGGCGATGAGCAGTTCTTC	CASSLATGGDEQFF